The clone carrying this TCR beta chain was seen a few times. Its antigen is currently unknown. One end of the junction varies from germline; a read error may be responsible. The entry originates in a study of naive and memory T cell subsets. Notes on the study in general: Potentially, T cell activation and differentiation skew this RNA-based measurement.

The library had UMIs added by 3' ligation of an oligonucleotide to TCR cDNA. Four PCR rounds used nested alpha and beta constant region primers plus the SP2 primer. TCRdb called the 5' RACE reads again in MiXCR, with one record for every CDR3 protein. The sample contains 32,000 or so distinct CDR3 sequences, around 15% of which appear only once. The germline V gene encodes CDR1 MNHEY and CDR2 SMNVEV (reference sequence). The CDR3 is 15 amino acids. This TCR was recovered from a female donor in good health. The chain couples TRBV27 to TRBJ2-2; D may correspond to TRBD1 or TRBD2 (5 bases each). The CDR3 protein is CATSDFPRGPGELFF. The CDR3 coding sequence is TGTGCCACCAGTGATTTCCCGAGGGGCCCCGGGGAGCTGTTTTTT.